This TCR beta chain was retrieved from a study of blood T cell repertoires in COVID-19. The CDR3 contains 15 residues. From germline, CDR1 is MGHRA and CDR2 YSYEKL. Generated by immunoSEQ multiplex PCR, the TCRdb table keeps only in-frame clones and is missing some. The sample holds 100,000 to 150,000 clones, around four fifths seen once. Sample share makes this clone medium-sized (0.01 to 0.1%). The junction departs from the called germline gene at one end, perhaps through a read error. The V and J genes are TRBV4-1 and TRBJ2-3, with 11 bases that match TRBD2. The source of this sequence is a man aged 55 to 69 with acute or convalescent COVID-19. The material sequenced was peripheral blood. CDR3 in amino acids: CASSRTSGYTGTQYF. The CDR3 DNA is TGCGCCAGCAGCCGGACTAGCGGGTACACAGGTACGCAGTATTTT.